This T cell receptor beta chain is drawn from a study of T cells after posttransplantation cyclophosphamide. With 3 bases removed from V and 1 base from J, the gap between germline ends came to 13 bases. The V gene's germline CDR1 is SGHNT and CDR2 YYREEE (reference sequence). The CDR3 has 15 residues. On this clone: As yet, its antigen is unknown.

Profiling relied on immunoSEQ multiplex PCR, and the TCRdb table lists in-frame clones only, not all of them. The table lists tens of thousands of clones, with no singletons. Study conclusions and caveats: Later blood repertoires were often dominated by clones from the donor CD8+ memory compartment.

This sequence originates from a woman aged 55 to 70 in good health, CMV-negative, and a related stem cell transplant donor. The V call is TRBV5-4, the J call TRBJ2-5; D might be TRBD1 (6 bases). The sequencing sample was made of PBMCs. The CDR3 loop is CASSSPGHPQETQYF. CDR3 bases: TGTGCCAGCAGCTCACCGGGACATCCCCAAGAGACCCAGTACTTC.